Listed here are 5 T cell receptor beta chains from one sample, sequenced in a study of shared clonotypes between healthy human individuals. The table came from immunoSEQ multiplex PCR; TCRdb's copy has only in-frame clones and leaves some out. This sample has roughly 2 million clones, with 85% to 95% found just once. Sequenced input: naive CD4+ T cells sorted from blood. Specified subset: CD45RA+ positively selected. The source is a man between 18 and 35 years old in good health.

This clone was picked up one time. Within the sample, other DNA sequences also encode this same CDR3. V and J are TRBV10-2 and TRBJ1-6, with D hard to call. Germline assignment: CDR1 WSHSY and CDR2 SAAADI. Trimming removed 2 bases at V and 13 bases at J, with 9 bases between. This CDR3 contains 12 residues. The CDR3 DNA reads TGCGCCAGCAGTGAGAGGTACAATCCCCTCCACTTT. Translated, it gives CASSERYNPLHF.

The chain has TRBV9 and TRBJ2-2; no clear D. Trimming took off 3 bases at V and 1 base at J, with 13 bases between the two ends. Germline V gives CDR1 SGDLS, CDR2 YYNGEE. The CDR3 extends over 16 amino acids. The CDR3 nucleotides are TGTGCCAGCAGCGCTAGGCAGGTTAAGAACACCGGGGAGCTGTTTTTT. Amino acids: CASSARQVKNTGELFF.

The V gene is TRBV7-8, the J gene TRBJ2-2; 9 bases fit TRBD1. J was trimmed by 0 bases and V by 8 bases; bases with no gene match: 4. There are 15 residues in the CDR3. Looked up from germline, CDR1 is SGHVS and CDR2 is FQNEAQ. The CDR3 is CASHHRGPNTGELFF. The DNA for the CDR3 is TGTGCCAGCCATCACAGGGGGCCGAACACCGGGGAGCTGTTTTTT.

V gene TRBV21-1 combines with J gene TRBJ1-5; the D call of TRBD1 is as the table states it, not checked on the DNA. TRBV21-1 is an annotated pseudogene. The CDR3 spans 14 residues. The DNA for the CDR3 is TGTGCCAGCAGCAACAGGGGGCTGGGTGAGCCCCAGCATTTT. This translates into CASSNRGLGEPQHF.

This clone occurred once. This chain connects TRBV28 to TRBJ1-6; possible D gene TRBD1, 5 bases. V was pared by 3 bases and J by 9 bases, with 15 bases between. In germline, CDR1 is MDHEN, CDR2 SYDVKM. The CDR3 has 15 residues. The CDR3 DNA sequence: TGTGCCAGCAGTTTGTCGGGGGGGTCAAGTTCACCCCTCCACTTT. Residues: CASSLSGGSSSPLHF.